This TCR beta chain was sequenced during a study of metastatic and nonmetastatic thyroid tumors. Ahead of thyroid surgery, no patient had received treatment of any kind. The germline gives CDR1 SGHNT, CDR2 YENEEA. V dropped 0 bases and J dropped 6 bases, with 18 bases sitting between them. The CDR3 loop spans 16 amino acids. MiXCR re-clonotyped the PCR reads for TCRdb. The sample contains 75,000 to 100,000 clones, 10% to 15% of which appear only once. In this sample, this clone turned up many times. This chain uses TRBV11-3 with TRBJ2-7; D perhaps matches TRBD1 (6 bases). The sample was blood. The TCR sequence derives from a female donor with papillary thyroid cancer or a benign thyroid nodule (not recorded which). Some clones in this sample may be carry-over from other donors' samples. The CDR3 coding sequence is TGTGCCAGCAGCTTAGACTCGGTTGGGGGCACGGGCGAGCAGTACTTC. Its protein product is CASSLDSVGGTGEQYF.